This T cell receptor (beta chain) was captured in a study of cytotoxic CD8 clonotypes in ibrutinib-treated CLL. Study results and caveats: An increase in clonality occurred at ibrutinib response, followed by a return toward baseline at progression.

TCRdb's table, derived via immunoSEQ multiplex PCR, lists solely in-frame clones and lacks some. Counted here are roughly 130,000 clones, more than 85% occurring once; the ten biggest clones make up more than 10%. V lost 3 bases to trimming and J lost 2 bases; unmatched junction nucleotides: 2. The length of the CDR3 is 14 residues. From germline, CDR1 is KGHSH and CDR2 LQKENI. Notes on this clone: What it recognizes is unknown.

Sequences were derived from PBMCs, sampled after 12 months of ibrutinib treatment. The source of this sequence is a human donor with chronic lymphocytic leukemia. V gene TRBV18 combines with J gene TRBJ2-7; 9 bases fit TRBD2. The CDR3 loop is CASSPTSGAYEQYF. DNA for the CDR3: TGTGCCAGCTCACCGACTAGCGGAGCCTACGAGCAGTACTTC.